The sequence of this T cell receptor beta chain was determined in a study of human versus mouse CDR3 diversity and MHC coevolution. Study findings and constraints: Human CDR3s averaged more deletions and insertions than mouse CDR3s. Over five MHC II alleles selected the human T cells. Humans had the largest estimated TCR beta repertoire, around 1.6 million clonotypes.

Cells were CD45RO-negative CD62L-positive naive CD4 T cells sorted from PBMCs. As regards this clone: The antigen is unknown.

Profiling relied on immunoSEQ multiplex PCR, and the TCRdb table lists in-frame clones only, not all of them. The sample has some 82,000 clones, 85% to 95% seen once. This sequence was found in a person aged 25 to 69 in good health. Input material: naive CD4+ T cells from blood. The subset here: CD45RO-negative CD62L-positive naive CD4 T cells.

CDR3 in DNA: TGCAGCGTAGTGACAGGGGTAGATCAGCCCCAGCATTTT. Its translation: CSVVTGVDQPQHF. The rearrangement links TRBV29-1 to TRBJ1-5, with TRBD1 matching over 8 bases. CDR1 and CDR2 (germline): SQVTM, ANQGSEA. The trim removed 6 bases at V and 5 bases at J, leaving 6 bases unmatched. CDR3 length equals 13 residues.